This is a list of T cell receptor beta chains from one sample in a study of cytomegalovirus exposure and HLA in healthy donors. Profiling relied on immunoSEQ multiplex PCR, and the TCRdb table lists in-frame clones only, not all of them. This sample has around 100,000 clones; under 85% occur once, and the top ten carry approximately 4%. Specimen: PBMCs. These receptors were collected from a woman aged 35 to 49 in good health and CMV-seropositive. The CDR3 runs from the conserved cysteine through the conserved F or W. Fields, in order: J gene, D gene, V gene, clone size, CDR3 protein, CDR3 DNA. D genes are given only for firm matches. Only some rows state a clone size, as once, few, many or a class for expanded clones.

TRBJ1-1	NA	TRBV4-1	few	CASSQEGRGPTEAFF	TGCGCCAGCAGCCAAGAAGGCCGGGGTCCGACTGAAGCTTTCTTT
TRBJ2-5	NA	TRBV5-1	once	CASSLTGSRVPAKMTQYF	TGCGCCAGCAGCTTGACAGGGTCGCGGGTTCCGGCTAAGATGACCCAGTACTTC
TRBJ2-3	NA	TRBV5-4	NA	CASSLALQPSTDTQYF	TGTGCCAGCAGCTTGGCCTTACAGCCTAGCACAGATACGCAGTATTTT
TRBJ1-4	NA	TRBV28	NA	CASSLSLTGDEKLFF	TGTGCCAGCAGTTTATCCTTGACAGGAGATGAAAAACTGTTTTTT
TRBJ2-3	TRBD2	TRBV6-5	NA	CASKEGLAGVTQYF	TGTGCCAGCAAGGAAGGACTAGCGGGAGTTACGCAGTATTTT
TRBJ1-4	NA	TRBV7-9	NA	CASSSLGGSGEKLFF	TGTGCCAGCAGCTCCCTGGGGGGATCAGGTGAAAAACTGTTTTTT
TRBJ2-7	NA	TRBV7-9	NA	CASSLREQGSYEQYF	TGTGCCAGCAGCCTACGGGAACAGGGCTCCTACGAGCAGTACTTC
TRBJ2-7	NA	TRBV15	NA	CATSRDRRQTYEQYF	TGTGCCACCAGCAGAGATCGGAGGCAGACCTACGAGCAGTACTTC
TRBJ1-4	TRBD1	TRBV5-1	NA	CASSPGQPANEKLFF	TGCGCCAGCAGCCCGGGACAGCCCGCTAATGAAAAACTGTTTTTT
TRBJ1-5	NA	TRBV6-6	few	CASSSSQGIQPQHF	TGTGCCAGCAGTAGTTCGCAGGGGATTCAGCCCCAGCATTTT
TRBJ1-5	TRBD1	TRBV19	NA	CASSTGQGKGPQHF	TGTGCCAGTAGTACCGGACAGGGGAAAGGGCCCCAGCATTTT
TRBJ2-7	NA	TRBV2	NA	CASKGWRRGGSYEQYF	TGTGCCAGCAAGGGGTGGCGGCGGGGCGGCTCCTACGAGCAGTACTTC
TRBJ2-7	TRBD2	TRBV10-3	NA	CATQGGDYEQYF	TGTGCCACCCAGGGAGGGGATTACGAGCAGTACTTC
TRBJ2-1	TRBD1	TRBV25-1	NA	CASSEPPGQCDEQFF	TGTGCCAGCAGTGAACCCCCGGGACAGTGTGATGAGCAGTTCTTC
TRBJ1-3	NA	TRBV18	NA	CASSPSMNGQTGNTIYF	TGTGCCAGCTCACCATCAATGAATGGCCAAACTGGAAACACCATATATTTT
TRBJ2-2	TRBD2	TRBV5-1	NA	CASSWMTSGIMNTGELFF	TGCGCCAGCAGCTGGATGACTAGCGGGATTATGAATACTGGGGAGCTGTTTTTT
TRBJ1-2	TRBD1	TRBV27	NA	CASSPGQGFGYTF	TGTGCCAGCAGTCCAGGACAGGGGTTTGGCTACACCTTC
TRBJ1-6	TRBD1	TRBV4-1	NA	CASSQAAGTGVSPLHF	TGCGCCAGCAGCCAAGCAGCGGGGACAGGAGTATCACCCCTCCACTTT
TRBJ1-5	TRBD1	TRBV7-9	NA	CASSPGTANQPQHF	TGTGCCAGCAGTCCTGGGACAGCCAATCAGCCCCAGCATTTT
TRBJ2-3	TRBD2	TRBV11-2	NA	CASSFELADTDTQYF	TGTGCCAGCAGCTTCGAGCTAGCGGACACAGATACGCAGTATTTT
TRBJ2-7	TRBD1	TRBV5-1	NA	CASTVQGAREQYF	TGCGCCAGCACCGTTCAGGGGGCACGGGAGCAGTACTTC
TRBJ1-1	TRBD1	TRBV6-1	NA	CASRHTSGGNTEAFF	TGTGCCAGCAGACACACATCAGGGGGGAACACTGAAGCTTTCTTT
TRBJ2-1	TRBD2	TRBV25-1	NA	CASSHRDYPNNEQFF	TGTGCCAGCAGTCACCGGGACTACCCAAACAATGAGCAGTTCTTC
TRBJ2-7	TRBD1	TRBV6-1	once	CASKPTGTTYEQYF	TGTGCCAGCAAGCCGACAGGGACCACGTACGAGCAGTACTTC
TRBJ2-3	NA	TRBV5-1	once	CASSRTKPETLRDTQYF	TGCGCCAGCAGCCGAACCAAGCCGGAGACGCTCCGGGATACGCAGTATTTT
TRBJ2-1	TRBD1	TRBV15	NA	CATSIGQGAYNEQFF	TGTGCCACCAGCATCGGACAGGGGGCCTACAATGAGCAGTTCTTC
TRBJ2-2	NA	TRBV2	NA	CASEWSRQGAASGRRELFF	TGTGCCAGCGAGTGGTCGAGACAGGGGGCGGCTAGCGGGAGGCGGGAGCTGTTTTTT
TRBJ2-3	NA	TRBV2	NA	CASRPGLTTDTQYF	TGTGCCAGCAGGCCGGGACTCACCACAGATACGCAGTATTTT
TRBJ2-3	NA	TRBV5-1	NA	CASSFLPGDDFPNTQYF	TGCGCCAGCAGCTTCCTCCCAGGGGACGATTTCCCAAATACGCAGTATTTT
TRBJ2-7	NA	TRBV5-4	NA	CASSLEGRTYEQYF	TGTGCCAGCAGCTTGGAGGGGCGCACCTACGAGCAGTACTTC
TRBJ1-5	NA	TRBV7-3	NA	CASSYPGTLSNQPQHF	TGTGCCAGCAGCTACCCCGGGACACTAAGCAATCAGCCCCAGCATTTT
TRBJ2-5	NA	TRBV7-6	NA	CASSLAFGGSQETQYF	TGTGCCAGCAGCTTAGCATTTGGAGGGTCCCAAGAGACCCAGTACTTC
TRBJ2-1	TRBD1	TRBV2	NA	CASSLGQGAWGEQFF	TGTGCCAGCAGCTTGGGACAGGGGGCTTGGGGTGAGCAGTTCTTC
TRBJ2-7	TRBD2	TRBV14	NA	CASSQDSGTSGPPDEQYF	TGTGCCAGCAGCCAAGATTCCGGGACTAGCGGACCCCCGGACGAGCAGTACTTC
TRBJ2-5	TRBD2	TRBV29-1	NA	CSVEPGRRETQYF	TGCAGCGTTGAACCCGGGAGGCGAGAGACCCAGTACTTC
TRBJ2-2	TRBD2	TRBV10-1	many	CASSDVAGSPTNTGELFF	TGCGCCAGCAGTGATGTAGCGGGGAGTCCCACGAACACCGGGGAGCTGTTTTTT
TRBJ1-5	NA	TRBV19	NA	CASTPLGGSNQPQHF	TGTGCCAGTACCCCATTGGGAGGATCCAATCAGCCCCAGCATTTT
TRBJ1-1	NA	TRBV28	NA	CASRYSAPNTEAFF	TGTGCCAGCAGGTACAGTGCACCGAACACTGAAGCTTTCTTT
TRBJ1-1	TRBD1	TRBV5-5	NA	CASSYRGQGATEAFF	TGTGCCAGCAGCTACCGAGGACAGGGGGCGACTGAAGCTTTCTTT
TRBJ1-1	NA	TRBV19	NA	CASSIDWRDDAEAFF	TGTGCCAGTAGTATAGATTGGAGAGATGACGCTGAAGCTTTCTTT
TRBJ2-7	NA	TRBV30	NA	CAWSVRPGNYEQYF	TGTGCCTGGAGTGTACGCCCGGGGAACTACGAGCAGTACTTC
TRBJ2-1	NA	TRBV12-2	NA	CASRSRRGRDEQFF	TGTGCAAGTCGCTCCCGACGAGGGCGGGATGAGCAGTTCTTC
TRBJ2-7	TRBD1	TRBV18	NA	CASSRPGQVHEQYF	TGTGCCAGCTCACGACCCGGACAGGTCCACGAGCAGTACTTC
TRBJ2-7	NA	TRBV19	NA	CASSWGLFYEQYF	TGTGCCAGTAGTTGGGGCTTGTTCTACGAGCAGTACTTC
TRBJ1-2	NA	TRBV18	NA	CASSPQGSGGYTF	TGTGCCAGCTCACCTCAGGGGTCGGGTGGCTACACCTTC
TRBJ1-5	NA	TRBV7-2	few	CASSSYRDQPQHF	TGTGCCAGCAGCTCGTACAGGGATCAGCCCCAGCATTTT
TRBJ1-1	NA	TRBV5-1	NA	CASSLEFLGLENTEAFF	TGCGCCAGCAGCTTGGAGTTCCTAGGACTGGAGAACACTGAAGCTTTCTTT
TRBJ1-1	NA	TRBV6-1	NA	CASSPLDYGTEAFF	TGTGCCAGCAGCCCCTTAGACTACGGCACTGAAGCTTTCTTT
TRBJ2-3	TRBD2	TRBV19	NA	CASSFGTSGTDTQYF	TGTGCCAGTAGTTTTGGGACTAGCGGGACAGATACGCAGTATTTT
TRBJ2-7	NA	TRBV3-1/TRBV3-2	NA	CASSQDKYF	TGTGCCAGCAGCCAAGATAAGTACTTC
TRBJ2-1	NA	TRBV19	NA	CASSLNGVALGYDEQFF	TGTGCCAGTAGTTTAAACGGGGTCGCCCTGGGGTATGATGAGCAGTTCTTC
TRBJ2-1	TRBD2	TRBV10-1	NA	CASRVTSFSYNEQFF	TGCGCCAGCAGGGTGACTAGCTTCTCCTACAATGAGCAGTTCTTC
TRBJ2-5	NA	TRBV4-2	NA	CASSQGEDTQETQYF	TGTGCCAGCAGCCAAGGCGAGGACACCCAAGAGACCCAGTACTTC
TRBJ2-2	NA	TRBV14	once	CASSQDGRQGTGELFF	TGTGCCAGCAGCCAGGATGGCAGGCAGGGGACCGGGGAGCTGTTTTTT
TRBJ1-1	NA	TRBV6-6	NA	CAISSGGEAFF	TGTGCCATCTCAAGCGGCGGCGAAGCTTTCTTT
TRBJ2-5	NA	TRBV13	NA	CASSLVGSETQYF	TGTGCCAGCAGCTTAGTTGGCTCGGAGACCCAGTACTTC
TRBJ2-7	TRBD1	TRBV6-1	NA	CASKYGTGGDYEQYF	TGTGCCAGCAAATACGGGACAGGGGGAGACTACGAGCAGTACTTC
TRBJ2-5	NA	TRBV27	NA	CASSFVWLAETQYF	TGTGCCAGCAGTTTTGTTTGGCTGGCAGAGACCCAGTACTTC
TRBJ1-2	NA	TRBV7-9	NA	CASITSGNYGYTF	TGTGCCAGCATAACCTCCGGGAACTATGGCTACACCTTC